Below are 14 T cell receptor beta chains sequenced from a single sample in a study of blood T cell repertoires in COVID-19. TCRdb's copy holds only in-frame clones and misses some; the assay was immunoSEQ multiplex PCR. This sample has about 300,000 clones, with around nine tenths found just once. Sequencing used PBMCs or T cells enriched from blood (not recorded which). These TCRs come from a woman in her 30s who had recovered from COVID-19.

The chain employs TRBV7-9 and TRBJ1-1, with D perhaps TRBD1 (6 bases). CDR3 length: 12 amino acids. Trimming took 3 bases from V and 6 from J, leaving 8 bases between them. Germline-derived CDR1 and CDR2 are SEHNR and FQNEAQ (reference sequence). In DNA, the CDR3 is TGTGCCAGCAGCTTCGACAGGCCTGAAGCTTTCTTT. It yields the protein CASSFDRPEAFF.

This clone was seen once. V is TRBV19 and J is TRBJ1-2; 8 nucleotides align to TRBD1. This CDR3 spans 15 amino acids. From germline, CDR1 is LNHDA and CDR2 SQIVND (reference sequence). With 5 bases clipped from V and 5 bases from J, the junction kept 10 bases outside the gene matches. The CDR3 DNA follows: TGTGCCAGTAGTGTCTCGGACAGGGTACGATATGGCTACACCTTC. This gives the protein CASSVSDRVRYGYTF.

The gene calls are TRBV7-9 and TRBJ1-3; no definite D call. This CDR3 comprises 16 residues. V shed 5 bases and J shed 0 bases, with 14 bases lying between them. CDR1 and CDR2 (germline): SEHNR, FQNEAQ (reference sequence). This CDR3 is CASSRQTTRSGNTIYF. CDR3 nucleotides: TGTGCCAGCAGCCGTCAAACTACCCGCTCTGGAAACACCATATATTTT.

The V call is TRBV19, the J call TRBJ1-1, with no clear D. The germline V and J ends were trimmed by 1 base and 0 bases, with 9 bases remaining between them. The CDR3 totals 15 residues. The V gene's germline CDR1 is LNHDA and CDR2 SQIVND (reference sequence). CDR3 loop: CASSIVGAMNTEAFF. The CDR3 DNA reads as TGTGCCAGTAGTATAGTCGGAGCCATGAACACTGAAGCTTTCTTT.

The CDR3 is CASSLEGGVYETQYF. The CDR3 DNA reads TGTGCCAGCAGCTTAGAGGGGGGGGTGTATGAGACCCAGTACTTC. The V and J genes are TRBV13 and TRBJ2-5; D might be TRBD2 (7 bases). V was shortened by 1 base and J by 5 bases, with 14 bases between the two germline ends. CDR1 and CDR2 (germline): PRHDT, FYEKMQ (reference sequence). This CDR3 has 15 residues.

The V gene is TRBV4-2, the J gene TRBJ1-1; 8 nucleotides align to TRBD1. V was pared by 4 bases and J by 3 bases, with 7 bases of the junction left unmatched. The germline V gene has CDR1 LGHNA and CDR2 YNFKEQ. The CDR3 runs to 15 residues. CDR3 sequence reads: CASSPQGARDTEAFF. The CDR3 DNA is TGTGCCAGCAGCCCTCAGGGGGCGCGGGACACTGAAGCTTTCTTT.

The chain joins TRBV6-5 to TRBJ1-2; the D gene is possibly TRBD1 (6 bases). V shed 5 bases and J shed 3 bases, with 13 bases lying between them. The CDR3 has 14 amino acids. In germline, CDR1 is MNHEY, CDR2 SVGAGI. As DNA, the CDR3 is TGTGCCAGCAGTACCCGGGACACGGACTATGGCTACACCTTC. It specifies CASSTRDTDYGYTF.

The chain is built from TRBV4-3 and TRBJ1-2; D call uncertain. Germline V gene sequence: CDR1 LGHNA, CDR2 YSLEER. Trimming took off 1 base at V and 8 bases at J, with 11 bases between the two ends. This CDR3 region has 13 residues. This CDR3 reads CASSQVGGGGYTF. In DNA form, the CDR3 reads TGCGCCAGCAGCCAAGTAGGCGGAGGAGGCTACACCTTC.

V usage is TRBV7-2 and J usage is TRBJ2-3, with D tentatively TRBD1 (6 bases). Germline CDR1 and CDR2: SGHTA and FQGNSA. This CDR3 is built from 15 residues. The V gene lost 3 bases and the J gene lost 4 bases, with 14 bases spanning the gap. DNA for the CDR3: TGTGCCAGCAGCTTTCAAGGGGGAATCGCAGATACGCAGTATTTT. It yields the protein CASSFQGGIADTQYF.

CDR3 sequence: CASSKMTGVLMNTEAFF. The DNA of the CDR3 is TGTGCCAGCAGCAAAATGACAGGCGTTTTAATGAACACTGAAGCTTTCTTT. The V gene is TRBV5-4, the J gene TRBJ1-1, with D maybe TRBD1 (6 bases). Germline lookup yields CDR1 SGHNT and CDR2 YYREEE (reference sequence). V was cut by 4 bases and J by 0 bases, with 19 bases left in between. This CDR3 comprises 17 residues.

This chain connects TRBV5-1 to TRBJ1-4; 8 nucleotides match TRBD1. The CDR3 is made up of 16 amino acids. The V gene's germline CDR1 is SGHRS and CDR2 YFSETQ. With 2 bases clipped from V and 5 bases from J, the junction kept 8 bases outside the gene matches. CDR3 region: CASSFAGQGENEKLFF. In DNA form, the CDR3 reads TGCGCCAGCAGCTTCGCAGGACAGGGAGAGAATGAAAAACTGTTTTTT.

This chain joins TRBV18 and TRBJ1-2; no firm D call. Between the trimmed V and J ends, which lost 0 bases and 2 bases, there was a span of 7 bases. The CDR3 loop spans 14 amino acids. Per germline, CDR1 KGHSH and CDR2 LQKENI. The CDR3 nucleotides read TGTGCCAGCTCACCACCGTCTCCCAACTATGGCTACACCTTC. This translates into CASSPPSPNYGYTF.

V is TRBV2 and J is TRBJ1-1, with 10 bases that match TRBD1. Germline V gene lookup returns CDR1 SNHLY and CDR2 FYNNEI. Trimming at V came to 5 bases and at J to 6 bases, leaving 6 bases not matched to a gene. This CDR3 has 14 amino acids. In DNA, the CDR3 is TGTGCCAGCAGTTCCGGGACAGGGGCCGCTGAAGCTTTCTTT. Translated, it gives CASSSGTGAAEAFF.

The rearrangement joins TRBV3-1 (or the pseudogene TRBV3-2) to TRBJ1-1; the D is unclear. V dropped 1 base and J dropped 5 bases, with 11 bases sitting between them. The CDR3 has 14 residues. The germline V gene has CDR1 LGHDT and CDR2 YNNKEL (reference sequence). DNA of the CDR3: TGTGCCAGCAGCCAAGTTCCGGGTGGTACTGAAGCTTTCTTT. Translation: CASSQVPGGTEAFF.